This T cell receptor (beta chain) was sequenced in a study of T cells in Graves' hyperthyroidism and ophthalmopathy. Study in general: Any treatment followed the collection of peripheral blood at initial diagnosis.

This CDR3 region has 15 residues. V lost 2 bases to trimming and J lost 7 bases, with 21 bases between them. Germline V lookup: CDR1 GTSNPN, CDR2 SVGIG (reference sequence). RNA transcripts served as the template for amplifying TCR beta CDR3 regions. The HTBI primer set served for first-round RT-PCR of the TCR CDR3. TCRdb reprocessed the multiplex PCR reads with MiXCR, giving one entry per CDR3 protein. The sample comprises hundreds of thousands of distinct CDR3 sequences, approximately 15% of which are singletons, and more than 4.5% rests with the top ten. This clonotype was detected many times. The J gene is TRBJ2-7, the V gene TRBV30; TRBD2 might be the D (6 bases). This sequence was found in a woman younger than 45 with Graves' hyperthyroidism that later progressed to Graves' ophthalmopathy. Sequenced input: blood. This CDR3 reads CAWSPNGGIGTEQYF. In DNA form, the CDR3 reads TGTGCCTGGAGTCCCAACGGGGGTATTGGTACGGAGCAGTACTTC.